This T cell receptor beta chain emerged from a study of cytomegalovirus exposure and HLA in healthy donors. The V end was cut by 6 bases, the J end by 6 bases, with 17 bases between. The CDR3 totals 14 residues. From germline, CDR1 is LNHDA and CDR2 SQIVND (reference sequence). The PCR employed 60 Vbeta primers together with 13 Jbeta primers. Method: immunoSEQ multiplex PCR; TCRdb's copy keeps in-frame clones and lacks some. The repertoire includes almost 80,000 clones, around 67% of them detected once, and approximately 7% sits in the top ten. V usage is TRBV19 and J usage is TRBJ2-5; maybe TRBD2 (6 bases). Sequenced input: PBMCs. This TCR derives from a woman between 45 and 65 years old in good health and CMV-seropositive. This CDR3 is CASRSAGGAQTQYF. DNA for the CDR3: TGTGCCAGTAGGTCCGCGGGCGGGGCACAGACCCAGTACTTC.